The 19 T cell receptor beta chains listed next were all sequenced from one sample in a study of technical replicates of blood from several donors. TCRdb's copy holds only in-frame clones and misses some; the assay was immunoSEQ multiplex PCR. Of roughly 71,000 clones detected, roughly 94% appear once; the ten largest clones hold 0.3% to 0.45%. The sequenced material came from T cells isolated from PBMCs. These receptors were collected from a human donor in good health.

The gene calls are TRBV11-2 and TRBJ2-7; unclear D gene. Trimming cost V 5 bases and J 3 bases, with 17 bases left between them. The CDR3 extends over 15 amino acids. Germline CDR1 SGHAT, CDR2 FQNNGV. In nucleotides, the CDR3 is TGTGCCAGCAGCAAAACCTATGACGGGTACTACGAGCAGTACTTC. Translation gives CASSKTYDGYYEQYF.

The chain links TRBV7-2 to TRBJ2-1; D gene uncertain. Trimming left V 2 bases short and J 9 bases short, with 14 bases between. Germline V CDR1 and CDR2: SGHTA, FQGNSA. The CDR3 runs 14 residues. The CDR3 region is CASSLLERTAEQFF. The CDR3 DNA sequence: TGTGCCAGCAGCTTATTGGAGAGAACCGCTGAGCAGTTCTTC.

The chain joins TRBV29-1 to TRBJ2-3; D may be TRBD1 (5 bases). The CDR3 covers 14 residues. Between the trimmed V and J ends, which lost 8 bases and 5 bases, there was a span of 20 bases. In germline, CDR1 is SQVTM, CDR2 ANQGSEA. Here the CDR3 reads CSSGFGRAVDTQYF. CDR3 bases: TGCAGCTCAGGGTTCGGCAGGGCCGTAGATACGCAGTATTTT.

The rearrangement joins TRBV6-4 to TRBJ2-1; 7 bases match TRBD2. The CDR3 loop spans 16 amino acids. Losses at the gene ends were 7 bases for V and 0 bases for J; bases not matched to a gene: 9. The germline CDR1 and CDR2 sequences are MRHNA and SNTAGT. The CDR3: CASIKPAGSSYNEQFF. CDR3 in DNA: TGTGCCAGCATTAAACCAGCGGGATCCTCCTACAATGAGCAGTTCTTC.

The chain recombines TRBV27 with TRBJ2-7; 11 nucleotides agree with TRBD2. The J segment lost 4 bases and the V segment lost 0 bases, leaving 5 bases of the junction unmatched. Germline CDR1 and CDR2: MNHEY and SMNVEV (reference sequence). This CDR3 comprises 16 residues. CDR3 nucleotide sequence: TGTGCCAGCAGTTTATCCCAACTAGCGGGAGTTTACGAGCAGTACTTC. Encoded protein: CASSLSQLAGVYEQYF.

The chain recombines TRBV19 with TRBJ1-2, with D possibly TRBD1 on 6 matching bases. Germline CDR1 is LNHDA and CDR2 is SQIVND (reference sequence). CDR3 length: 15 residues. V was shortened by 4 bases and J by 2 bases, with 14 bases between the two germline ends. The CDR3 sequence is CASSKVAGENYGYTF. The CDR3 DNA reads TGTGCCAGTAGTAAAGTAGCAGGGGAGAACTATGGCTACACCTTC.

CDR3: CASSESPDTQYF. The CDR3 coding sequence is TGTGCCAGCAGTGAAAGCCCAGATACGCAGTATTTT. The chain carries TRBV6-1 and TRBJ2-3; D call uncertain. Trimming cost V 2 bases and J 4 bases, with 4 bases left between them. The germline CDR1 and CDR2 sequences are MNHNS and SASEGT. The CDR3 covers 12 residues.

The chain couples TRBV19 to TRBJ2-7, with D possibly TRBD2 on 6 matching bases. CDR3 size: 18 residues. V lost 5 bases and J 2 bases, leaving 25 bases between the germline ends. Germline loops: CDR1 LNHDA, CDR2 SQIVND (reference sequence). CDR3 residues: CASSLRVIKNGSPYEQYF. The DNA of the CDR3 is TGTGCCAGTAGTTTGAGGGTAATTAAGAACGGGAGCCCCTACGAGCAGTACTTC.

The table lists this clone with a count of one. J is TRBJ1-5 and V is TRBV9; D call uncertain. The CDR3 is 15 amino acids. Germline V gene lookup returns CDR1 SGDLS and CDR2 YYNGEE. Trimming shortened V by 0 bases and J by 7 bases, and 14 bases separated the two germline ends. DNA of the CDR3: TGTGCCAGCAGCGTAGAAGACGACCAGCGACAGCCCCAGCATTTT. Protein sequence: CASSVEDDQRQPQHF.

This chain links TRBV6-1 with TRBJ1-1; D is uncertain. Per germline, CDR1 MNHNS and CDR2 SASEGT. V was clipped by 1 base and J by 0 bases, with 3 bases between them. The CDR3 extends over 13 amino acids. The CDR3 DNA is TGTGCCAGCAGTGAAGTCATGAACACTGAAGCTTTCTTT. Protein product: CASSEVMNTEAFF.

This rearrangement joins TRBV7-7 to TRBJ2-7; 9 bases map to TRBD1. This CDR3 region has 14 residues. After removal of 4 bases from V and 2 bases from J, the junction contained 3 bases not matched to a gene. Germline assignment: CDR1 SSHAT and CDR2 FNYEAQ (reference sequence). The CDR3 loop reads CASSSGQGPYEQYF. The CDR3, as DNA: TGTGCCAGCAGCTCTGGACAGGGGCCCTACGAGCAGTACTTC.

This chain connects TRBV4-1 to TRBJ1-6; D is ambiguous. The CDR3 runs to 13 residues. CDR1 and CDR2 from the germline V gene are MGHRA and YSYEKL. Trimming cost V 1 base and J 8 bases, with 6 bases left between them. The CDR3 protein is CASSQVSDSPLHF. The DNA of the CDR3 is TGCGCCAGCAGCCAAGTCTCGGATTCACCCCTCCACTTT.

The gene calls are TRBV5-4 and TRBJ2-7; maybe TRBD2 (5 bases). With 9 bases removed from V and 1 base from J, the gap between germline ends came to 14 bases. CDR1 and CDR2 (germline): SGHNT, YYREEE (reference sequence). This CDR3 comprises 13 residues. The CDR3 nucleotides read TGTGCCACTCACACGGGAACTTCCTACGAGCAGTACTTC. This codes for CATHTGTSYEQYF.

This sequence joins TRBV10-3 and TRBJ2-2, with D uncertain. The V gene's germline CDR1 is ENHRY and CDR2 SYGVKD. With 2 bases removed from V and 4 bases from J, the gap between germline ends came to 8 bases. The CDR3 consists of 14 residues. Here the CDR3 reads CAISETYGTGELFF. Here the CDR3 DNA reads TGTGCCATCAGTGAGACTTATGGCACCGGGGAGCTGTTTTTT.

The CDR3: CASGRRLNTEAFF. In nucleotides, the CDR3 is TGTGCCAGCGGGAGGAGATTAAACACTGAAGCTTTCTTT. The rearrangement joins TRBV6-5 to TRBJ1-1; D is unclear. Germline assignment: CDR1 MNHEY and CDR2 SVGAGI. Trimming stripped 8 bases from V and 2 bases from J, with 12 bases between. CDR3 length: 13 amino acids.

The V call is TRBV11-3, the J call TRBJ2-5; a weak D match, TRBD2 (5 bases). This CDR3 is 11 amino acids long. The ends were cut back, 6 bases at V and 7 bases at J, with 9 bases in the middle. Germline values: CDR1 SGHNT, CDR2 YENEEA. The CDR3 is CASRRRVTQYF. The CDR3 nucleotides read TGTGCCAGCAGGCGGCGGGTGACCCAGTACTTC.

With respect to this clone: Germline and junction disagree at one end, which may indicate a read error. V usage is TRBV28 and J usage is TRBJ1-5; TRBD1 aligns across 7 bases. The CDR3 spans 13 residues. The V gene's germline CDR1 is MDHEN and CDR2 SYDVKM. The CDR3 DNA is TGCACCATAGCTCAGGGGGTCAATCAGCCCCAGCATTTT. Protein product: CTIAQGVNQPQHF. The complete variable domain, with remaining parts taken from reference TRBV28 and TRBJ1-5, reads DVKVTQSSRYLVKRTGEKVFLECVQDMDHENMFWYRQDPGLGLRLIYFSYDVKMKEKGDIPEGYSVSREKKERFSLILESASTNQTSMYLCTIAQGVNQPQHFGDGTRLSIL.

The rearrangement uses TRBV5-1 and TRBJ2-3, with D maybe TRBD2 (5 bases). The germline V gene has CDR1 SGHRS and CDR2 YFSETQ. There are 13 residues in the CDR3. Trimming took 2 bases from V and 4 from J, leaving 8 bases between them. For the CDR3, the DNA is TGCGCCAGCAGCTTAGGACTGGCAGATACGCAGTATTTT. The encoded protein is CASSLGLADTQYF.

The chain employs TRBV6-1 and TRBJ2-6; weak D call: TRBD1 (5 bases). Germline loops: CDR1 MNHNS, CDR2 SASEGT. The length of the CDR3 is 17 residues. V lost 0 bases to trimming and J lost 2 bases, with 11 bases between them. In nucleotides, the CDR3 is TGTGCCAGCAGTGAAGCCTCCAGGGCGGCTGGGGCCAACGTCCTGACTTTC. Encoded protein: CASSEASRAAGANVLTF.